This T cell receptor (beta chain) originates from a study of shared clonotypes between healthy human individuals (dated by TCRdb to 2018 to 2020). The study in broad terms: The cohort comprised two women and a few men aged 18 to 49 years. For each donor, three plates each were used for CD4 naive and CD4 memory, two plates were used for CD8 naive, and one plate was used for CD8 memory. Between about 0.8 and 9.5 billion PBMCs per donor were obtained by leukapheresis. Different laboratories and diverse techniques were used to prepare libraries and sequence TCR repertoires, to increase sequencing depth and limit assay-specific biases. To estimate repertoire size and how much clonotype sharing occurs between individuals, the study deeply sequenced the blood TCR repertoires of roughly 5 healthy adults.

Healthy HIV-negative adults with no recently reported acute infections or vaccinations were included as donors. Every donor was a Caucasian adult living in Nashville, Tennessee, USA. CD4+ T cells were enriched by magnetic negative selection; naive cells were then positively selected on CD45RA, and the negative fraction formed the memory subset. After blood collection by leukapheresis, PBMCs were isolated using Ficoll-Histopaque density gradient centrifugation and then cryopreserved in the vapor phase of liquid nitrogen. Purity and quantity of every magnetically sorted T cell population were checked by analytical flow cytometry. Each sorted fraction had its genomic DNA isolated and then quantified by UV absorbance on a Nanodrop 2000c. With respect to this clone: Its antigen has not been determined. It has no much larger one-base neighbor in the sample; base qualities were not kept.

The CDR3 sequence holds 12 residues, the cysteine and phenylalanine included. Only the CDR3 DNA is retained, 36 bases long and in frame from the first base. In the germline V gene, CDR1 corresponds to LGHNA and CDR2 to YNFKEQ. The junction shows trimming of 4 bases on V and 9 bases on J, plus 10 bases between the germline ends. What the work shows at the level of the full study, not this receptor alone: Based on pairwise subsampling, the degree of clonotype sharing among donors was expected to be affected by sequencing depth. Clonotypes shared by all four sorted-subset donors showed higher generation probabilities than non-shared clonotypes. Around 5% of naive CD4, 3% to 3.5% of naive CD8, 2.3% of memory CD4, and approximately 0.4% of memory CD8 clonotypes were shared across several donors. Naive subsets generally had larger estimated clonotype richness than memory subsets did. Sampling was restricted to blood, and TCR repertoires in tissue are likely to differ from TCR repertoires in blood. The genetic and exposure-history diversity represented was limited by the small number of donors. Rarefaction of sorted-subset datasets indicated incomplete sequencing despite the large sequencing depth.

Using the deep immunoSEQ assay, multiplex PCR amplified TCR CDR3 regions from genomic DNA. Extracted genomic DNA from each cell subset was spread evenly across all wells of several immunoSEQ 96-well plates, with each plate serving as a replicate. For sorted subsets, each replicate PCR was loaded with around 220 ng genomic DNA, equivalent to 32,000 or so T cell genomes. The purified libraries were quantified using a Qubit 3.0 fluorometer, sized with a Bioanalyzer 2100, and then quantified again using the KAPA Library Quantification kit. A separate single-read 150-cycle Illumina NextSeq 550 flow cell was used to sequence each immunoSEQ 96-well plate. As for the original processing: Because the immunoSEQ output included only junctional sequences and no quality scores, the filtering could not be the same as the filtering used for full-length reads. To assign V/J genes and CDR3, sequences were annotated using PyIR, a Python wrapper for IgBLAST v1.9, with IMGT germline references. Reads were filtered out if the reads had weak V/J assignments (E-value above 1e-6), no CDR3, stop codons, out-of-frame junctions, or ambiguous translated residues. A V3J clonotype was defined by an identical inferred V gene, J gene, and CDR3 amino acid sequence. Percentage overlap between repertoires was computed as shared unique clonotypes divided by the size of the smaller repertoire. Richness of each repertoire was evaluated using RTK rarefaction, the Chao1 estimator, and Recon v2.1 estimates of unobserved clonotypes. Generation probabilities for all TCRbeta clonotypes obtained by the gDNA method from a handful of donors were computed using OLGA. The table comes from immuneACCESS by way of TCRdb, which keeps in-frame sequences with V and J called. Part of the clones is missing from these tables; in studies checked, under half for an unresolved V gene and the rest for unknown reasons. V and J calls and clone size follow that table, whereas D and trimming were derived from the DNA. The sample includes 2 million to 2.5 million clones, with approximately 93% observed a single time. The ten largest clones take up under 0.45% of the sample.

Material for sequencing was naive CD4+ T cells from PBMCs. The intended sense of this specimen's cell subset or site label: CD45RA+ positively selected. The TCR originated in a young man in good health. Some clones in this sample may be carry-over from other donors' samples. The receptor chain draws on TRBV4-2 and TRBJ2-1; the D gene identity is not certain. The DNA is as follows: TGTGCCAGCAGCCGCCTTCTGGGTGAGCAGTTCTTC. Protein translation: CASSRLLGEQFF.